A selection of T cell receptor beta chains follows, all from one sample in a study of human thymus T cells. The assay was immunoSEQ multiplex PCR, and TCRdb's table has in-frame clones only and misses some. The sample has around 120,000 clones, around 94% seen once. The sample taken for sequencing was thymus tissue. These receptors came from a boy younger than two with a congenital heart defect but otherwise immunologically healthy. Each CDR3 is given with its conserved first and last residue. A D gene is named only where the DNA matches it firmly. Some rows have no size entry. The others give once, few or many, or a class for an expanded clone.

clone_size | d_call | j_call | v_call | cdr3_aa | cdr3_nt
NA | TRBD1 | TRBJ2-7 | TRBV28 | CASSKGQGAYEQYF | TGTGCCAGCAGCAAAGGACAGGGCGCCTACGAGCAGTACTTC
once | NA | TRBJ2-4 | TRBV5-6 | CASSLARVSRDIQYF | TGTGCCAGCAGCTTGGCAAGGGTCTCAAGGGACATTCAGTACTTC
NA | TRBD1 | TRBJ1-4 | TRBV30 | CASAGGTGNEKLFF | TGTGCCTCAGCCGGGGGGACAGGGAATGAAAAACTGTTTTTT
NA | NA | TRBJ2-5 | TRBV11-2 | CASSPRRDTARGIQYF | TGTGCCAGCAGCCCGCGTAGAGACACGGCGCGAGGTATCCAGTACTTC
NA | NA | TRBJ2-5 | TRBV9 | CASSVALPGEPQETQYF | TGTGCCAGCAGCGTAGCTCTGCCCGGGGAACCTCAAGAGACCCAGTACTTC
NA | NA | TRBJ2-7 | TRBV19 | CASSIGGPGASYEQYF | TGTGCCAGTAGTATAGGGGGGCCAGGGGCCTCCTACGAGCAGTACTTC
NA | NA | TRBJ2-2 | TRBV6-5 | CASSYGVLKWGGELFF | TGTGCCAGCAGTTACGGGGTCCTCAAATGGGGAGGGGAGCTGTTTTTT
NA | TRBD1 | TRBJ2-5 | TRBV5-6 | CASSSRDRGKETQYF | TGTGCCAGCAGCAGCCGGGACAGGGGGAAAGAGACCCAGTACTTC
NA | TRBD1 | TRBJ1-6 | TRBV7-2 | CASSHDRGGNSPLHF | TGTGCCAGCAGCCATGACAGGGGTGGGAATTCACCCCTCCACTTT
NA | NA | TRBJ2-2 | TRBV6-6 | CASTNYGRFATGELFF | TGTGCCAGCACTAATTACGGCCGGTTTGCCACCGGGGAGCTGTTTTTT
few | NA | TRBJ1-1 | TRBV9 | CASSVGGTTEAFF | TGTGCCAGCAGCGTAGGAGGGACCACTGAAGCTTTCTTT
NA | TRBD1 | TRBJ1-2 | TRBV7-2 | CASSSRDRGHDGYTF | TGTGCCAGCAGCTCCCGGGACAGGGGGCACGATGGCTACACCTTC
NA | TRBD1 | TRBJ1-1 | TRBV28 | CASSQDRGRLDTEAFF | TGTGCCAGCAGCCAGGACAGGGGGAGGCTAGACACTGAAGCTTTCTTT
NA | NA | TRBJ1-3 | TRBV30 | CAWSVRTVPSGNTIYF | TGTGCCTGGAGTGTAAGGACAGTTCCCTCTGGAAACACCATATATTTT
NA | TRBD1 | TRBJ2-1 | TRBV6-1 | CASSEGTGVHNEQFF | TGTGCCAGCAGTGAAGGGACAGGGGTTCACAATGAGCAGTTCTTC
NA | NA | TRBJ1-5 | TRBV6-1 | CASSGGSNQPQHF | TGTGCCAGCAGTGGGGGTTCAAATCAGCCCCAGCATTTT
NA | NA | TRBJ2-7 | TRBV7-2 | CATRPGPFSYEQYF | TGTGCCACCAGACCGGGACCCTTCTCCTACGAGCAGTACTTC
NA | TRBD1 | TRBJ1-2 | TRBV5-1 | CASSLGDRAYGYTF | TGCGCCAGCAGCTTGGGTGACAGGGCTTATGGCTACACCTTC
NA | NA | TRBJ2-3 | TRBV6-1 | CASSEGSPGSRTDTQYF | TGTGCCAGCAGTGAAGGCTCCCCCGGCAGTCGCACAGATACGCAGTATTTT
NA | NA | TRBJ1-6 | TRBV4-3 | CASSQDAGPYNSPLHF | TGCGCCAGCAGCCAAGATGCAGGGCCCTATAATTCACCCCTCCACTTT
NA | TRBD1 | TRBJ1-2 | TRBV7-9 | CASSLEAQGGNYGYTF | TGTGCCAGCAGCTTAGAGGCGCAGGGGGGTAACTATGGCTACACCTTC
NA | NA | TRBJ1-4 | TRBV5-1 | CASSSPPGPATNEKLFF | TGCGCCAGCAGCTCTCCCCCGGGACCTGCAACTAATGAAAAACTGTTTTTT
NA | TRBD1 | TRBJ1-2 | TRBV28 | CASSFWDRVGYGYTF | TGTGCCAGCAGTTTTTGGGACAGGGTAGGATATGGCTACACCTTC
NA | TRBD1 | TRBJ1-6 | TRBV4-1 | CASSQDRQGAGDSPLHF | TGCGCCAGCAGCCAAGATAGACAGGGGGCAGGCGATTCACCCCTCCACTTT
NA | NA | TRBJ2-7 | TRBV7-9 | CASSFRDSHLKQYF | TGTGCCAGCAGCTTTCGGGACTCTCATCTGAAGCAGTACTTC
NA | NA | TRBJ2-3 | TRBV4-1 | CASSQEICGLPSTDTQYF | TGCGCCAGCAGCCAAGAAATCTGTGGTCTGCCGAGCACAGATACGCAGTATTTT
NA | NA | TRBJ1-4 | TRBV18 | CASSPPGRVTEKLFF | TGTGCCAGCTCACCACCGGGCAGGGTGACTGAAAAACTGTTTTTT
NA | NA | TRBJ2-7 | TRBV6-1 | CASSRPYEQYF | TGTGCCAGCAGCCGCCCCTACGAGCAGTACTTC
NA | NA | TRBJ1-5 | TRBV15 | CATSKGNQPQHF | TGTGCCACCAGCAAGGGAAATCAGCCCCAGCATTTT
NA | NA | TRBJ1-4 | TRBV5-4 | CASSPTGSRGEKLFF | TGTGCCAGCAGCCCCACGGGGTCCCGGGGTGAAAAACTGTTTTTT
NA | NA | TRBJ2-5 | TRBV2 | CASSDRKTSQETQYF | TGTGCCAGCAGTGACAGGAAGACTTCCCAAGAGACCCAGTACTTC
NA | TRBD1 | TRBJ1-1 | TRBV5-5 | CASSPSRGQLNTEAFF | TGTGCCAGCAGCCCTTCCAGGGGGCAGTTGAACACTGAAGCTTTCTTT
NA | TRBD1 | TRBJ1-3 | TRBV28 | CASSFTGGNTIYF | TGTGCCAGCAGTTTTACAGGGGGGAACACCATATATTTT
NA | NA | TRBJ1-1 | TRBV30 | CAWKQGRDTEAFF | TGTGCCTGGAAACAGGGTAGGGACACTGAAGCTTTCTTT
NA | NA | TRBJ2-7 | TRBV11-2 | CASSTSGSSSYEQYF | TGTGCCAGCAGCACCTCCGGGTCTAGCTCCTACGAGCAGTACTTC
NA | TRBD2 | TRBJ2-1 | TRBV11-2 | CASKAGGDNEQFF | TGTGCCAGCAAAGCGGGAGGGGACAATGAGCAGTTCTTC
NA | NA | TRBJ2-7 | TRBV4-3 | CASSQDLQDPLTYEQYF | TGCGCCAGCAGCCAAGATCTTCAGGACCCCTTAACCTACGAGCAGTACTTC
NA | NA | TRBJ2-7 | TRBV7-2 | CASSLGVSRQQYF | TGTGCCAGCAGCTTAGGGGTTAGTAGGCAGCAGTACTTC
NA | NA | TRBJ1-6 | TRBV7-9 | CASSLETLFSYNSPLHF | TGTGCCAGCAGCTTAGAAACTCTGTTCTCCTATAATTCACCCCTCCACTTT
NA | NA | TRBJ2-3 | TRBV9 | CASSVEGTQRVTDTQYF | TGTGCCAGCAGCGTAGAGGGGACCCAGCGTGTCACAGATACGCAGTATTTT
NA | NA | TRBJ1-2 | TRBV5-1 | CASSSTGFEGTNYGYTF | TGCGCCAGCAGCTCTACCGGGTTCGAGGGTACTAACTATGGCTACACCTTC
NA | NA | TRBJ2-3 | TRBV12-5 | CASGLGGFSTDTQYF | TGTGCTAGTGGTTTAGGTGGATTTAGCACAGATACGCAGTATTTT
NA | NA | TRBJ1-3 | TRBV6-5 | CASSPRQAADTIYF | TGTGCCAGCAGCCCTAGACAGGCCGCGGACACCATATATTTT
NA | NA | TRBJ2-3 | TRBV7-2 | CASSFGGSTDTQYF | TGTGCCAGCAGCTTCGGGGGCAGCACAGATACGCAGTATTTT
NA | NA | TRBJ2-6 | TRBV7-2 | CASSLVSANVLTF | TGTGCCAGCAGCTTAGTTTCGGCCAACGTCCTGACTTTC
NA | NA | TRBJ2-7 | TRBV14 | CASSPMTATGDYEQYF | TGTGCCAGCAGCCCCATGACGGCAACTGGGGACTACGAGCAGTACTTC
NA | TRBD1 | TRBJ1-1 | TRBV5-4 | CASSLDRQGAPEAFF | TGTGCCAGCAGCTTGGATCGACAGGGGGCACCTGAAGCTTTCTTT
NA | TRBD1 | TRBJ1-6 | TRBV4-1 | CASSQVGKGASYNSPLHF | TGCGCCAGCAGCCAAGTGGGAAAGGGGGCGTCCTATAATTCACCCCTCCACTTT
NA | TRBD2 | TRBJ2-3 | TRBV5-1 | CASGLAGGPDTQYF | TGCGCCAGCGGACTAGCGGGGGGGCCAGATACGCAGTATTTT
NA | TRBD2 | TRBJ2-1 | TRBV5-1 | CASSAGTSGERNEQFF | TGCGCCAGCAGCGCCGGGACTAGCGGGGAGAGGAATGAGCAGTTCTTC
NA | NA | TRBJ1-1 | TRBV7-9 | CAPGDRSYEHSEAFF | TGTGCCCCCGGCGACAGAAGCTATGAACACTCTGAAGCTTTCTTT
NA | NA | TRBJ2-5 | TRBV5-4 | CASRDGTVVLQETQYF | TGTGCCAGCAGGGATGGGACGGTGGTACTCCAAGAGACCCAGTACTTC
NA | NA | TRBJ2-7 | TRBV28 | CASSLFKRAGYYEQYF | TGTGCCAGCAGTTTATTTAAAAGAGCAGGATACTACGAGCAGTACTTC
NA | TRBD2 | TRBJ2-1 | TRBV7-6 | CASSLARERGPVNEQFF | TGTGCCAGCAGCTTAGCCCGGGAGCGGGGGCCCGTCAATGAGCAGTTCTTC
NA | TRBD2 | TRBJ2-5 | TRBV2 | CASRLAGGPYQETQYF | TGTGCCAGCAGACTAGCGGGGGGGCCATATCAAGAGACCCAGTACTTC
NA | NA | TRBJ1-2 | TRBV9 | CASSLHWYGYTF | TGTGCCAGCAGCCTACACTGGTATGGCTACACCTTC